The rows below give T cell receptor beta chains drawn from one sample of a study of blood T cells in healthy people across ages. TCRdb re-analysed the 5' RACE reads in MiXCR, keeping a single row per CDR3 protein. Of roughly 1,500,000 distinct CDR3 sequences in the sample, almost 35% are singletons; the top ten hold around 10%. Sequenced material: blood. These receptor sequences come from a woman under 40 in good health. Both conserved end residues are trimmed from each CDR3. Rows give clone size only sometimes, using once, few, many, or a class for an expanded clone.

j_call v_call clone_size cdr3_aa
TRBJ2-3 TRBV7-9 - ASSLGVPGGPDTQY
TRBJ2-7 TRBV9 - ASSVDERGAYEQY
TRBJ1-1 TRBV14 - ASSHPLRDTKAF
TRBJ2-3 TRBV13 - ASSALPGLSDTQY
TRBJ2-3 TRBV27 - ASSFGTGSGTDTQY
TRBJ1-1 TRBV9 - ASSVGGGPEAF
TRBJ2-5 TRBV5-1 - ASSATTHQETQY
TRBJ2-1 TRBV12-3/TRBV12-4 - ASSLEGQGPNEQF
TRBJ1-1 TRBV4-1 - ASSQANPGTGGLYTEAF
TRBJ2-2 TRBV20-1 - SARDVGSSGELF
TRBJ1-2 TRBV9 - ASSVNPSGRGWGEGYT
- TRBV20-1 few SATLGAGEQY
TRBJ1-4 TRBV4-1 - ASSQEARVGGDEKLF
TRBJ2-7 TRBV7-9 few ASSLDLGLSLSYEQY